The source of this TCR beta chain is a study of shared clonotypes between healthy human individuals. About the study: Each donor's CD4 naive and CD4 memory cells filled three plates apiece, CD8 naive two, and CD8 memory one.

TCRdb's copy holds only in-frame clones and misses some; the assay was immunoSEQ multiplex PCR. The data hold over 2 million clones, with over 85% observed a single time. The CDR3 is made up of 13 amino acids. CDR1 is LNHDA and CDR2 is SQIVND in the germline V gene (reference sequence). With 6 bases removed from V and 8 bases from J, the gap between germline ends came to 11 bases. Sample: naive CD4+ T cells sorted from blood. Subset denoted: CD45RA+ positively selected. The chain uses TRBV19 and TRBJ1-6, with D possibly TRBD1 on 6 matching bases. The clonotype was recovered from a man aged 18 to 29 in good health. In nucleotides, the CDR3 is TGTGCCAGTAGCCCAAACAGGGATTCACCCCTCCACTTT. It codes for CASSPNRDSPLHF.